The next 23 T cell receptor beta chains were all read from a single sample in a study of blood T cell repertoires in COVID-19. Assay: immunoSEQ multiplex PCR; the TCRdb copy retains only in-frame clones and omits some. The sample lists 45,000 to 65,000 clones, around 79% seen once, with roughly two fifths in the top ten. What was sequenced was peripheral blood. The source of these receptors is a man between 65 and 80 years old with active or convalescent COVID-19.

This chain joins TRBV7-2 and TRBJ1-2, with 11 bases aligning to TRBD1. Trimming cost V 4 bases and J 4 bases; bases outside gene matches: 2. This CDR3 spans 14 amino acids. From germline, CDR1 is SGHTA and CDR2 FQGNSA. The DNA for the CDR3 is TGTGCCAGCAGCTCGGGACAGGGGGTCTATGGCTACACCTTC. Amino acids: CASSSGQGVYGYTF.

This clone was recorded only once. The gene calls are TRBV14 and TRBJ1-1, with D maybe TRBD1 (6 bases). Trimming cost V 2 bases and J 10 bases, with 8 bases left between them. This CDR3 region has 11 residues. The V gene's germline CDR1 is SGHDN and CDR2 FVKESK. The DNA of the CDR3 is TGTGCCAGCAGCCAAACAGGGCGAGCTTTCTTT. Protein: CASSQTGRAFF.

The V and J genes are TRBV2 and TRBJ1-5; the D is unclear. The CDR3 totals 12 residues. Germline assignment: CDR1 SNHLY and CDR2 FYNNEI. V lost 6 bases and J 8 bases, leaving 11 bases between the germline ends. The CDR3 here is CASREGVEPQHF. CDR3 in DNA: TGTGCCAGCAGGGAGGGTGTAGAGCCCCAGCATTTT.

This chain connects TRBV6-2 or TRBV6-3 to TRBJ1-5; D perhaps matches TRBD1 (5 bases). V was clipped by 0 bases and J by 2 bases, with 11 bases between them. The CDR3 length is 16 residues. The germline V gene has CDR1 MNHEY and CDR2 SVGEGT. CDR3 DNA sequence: TGTGCCAGCAGTTACTCCCGGGGGGAGGGCAATCAGCCCCAGCATTTT. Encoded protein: CASSYSRGEGNQPQHF.

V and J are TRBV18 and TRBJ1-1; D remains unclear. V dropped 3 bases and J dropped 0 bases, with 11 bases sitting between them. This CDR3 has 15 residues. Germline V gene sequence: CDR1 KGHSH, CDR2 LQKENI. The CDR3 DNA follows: TGTGCCAGCTCACCCCCACAGCCCATGAACACTGAAGCTTTCTTT. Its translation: CASSPPQPMNTEAFF.

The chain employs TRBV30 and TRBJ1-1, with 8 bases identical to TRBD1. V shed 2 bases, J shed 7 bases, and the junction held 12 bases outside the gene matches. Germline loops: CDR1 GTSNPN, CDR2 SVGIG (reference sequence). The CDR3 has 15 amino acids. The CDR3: CAWSPLGQGAIEAFF. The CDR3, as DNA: TGTGCCTGGAGTCCGCTTGGGCAGGGGGCCATTGAAGCTTTCTTT.

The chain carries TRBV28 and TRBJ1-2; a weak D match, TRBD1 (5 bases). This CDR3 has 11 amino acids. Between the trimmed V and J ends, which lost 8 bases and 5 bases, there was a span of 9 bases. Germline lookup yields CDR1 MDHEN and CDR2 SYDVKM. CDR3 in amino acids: CASATVYGYTF. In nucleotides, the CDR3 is TGTGCCAGCGCGACAGTGTATGGCTACACCTTC.

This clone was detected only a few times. The CDR3 here is CASSKREDTGELFF. CDR3 sequence (DNA): TGTGCCAGTTCTAAGCGGGAGGATACCGGGGAGCTGTTTTTT. The chain carries TRBV19 and TRBJ2-2, with 9 bases identical to TRBD2. Per the germline V gene, CDR1 is LNHDA and CDR2 is SQIVND (reference sequence). CDR3 length equals 14 residues. V lost 8 bases, J lost 5 bases, and 6 bases stayed unmatched.

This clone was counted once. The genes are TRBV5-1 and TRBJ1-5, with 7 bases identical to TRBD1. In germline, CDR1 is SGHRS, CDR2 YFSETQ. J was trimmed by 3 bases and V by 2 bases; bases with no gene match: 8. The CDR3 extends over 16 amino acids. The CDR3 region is CASSFGAGGSNQPQHF. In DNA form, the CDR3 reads TGCGCCAGCAGCTTTGGGGCAGGGGGTTCCAATCAGCCCCAGCATTTT. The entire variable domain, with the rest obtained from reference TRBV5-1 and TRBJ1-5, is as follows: KAGVTQTPRYLIKTRGQQVTLSCSPISGHRSVSWYQQTPGQGLQFLFEYFSETQRNKGNFPGRFSGRQFSNSRSEMNVSTLELGDSALYLCASSFGAGGSNQPQHFGDGTRLSIL.

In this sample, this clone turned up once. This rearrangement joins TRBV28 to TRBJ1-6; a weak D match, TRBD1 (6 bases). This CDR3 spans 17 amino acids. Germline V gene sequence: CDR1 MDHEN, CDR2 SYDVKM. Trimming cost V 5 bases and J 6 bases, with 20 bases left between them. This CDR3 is CASSISHGGARNSPLHF. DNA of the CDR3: TGTGCCAGCAGTATATCCCACGGGGGGGCTCGTAATTCACCCCTCCACTTT.

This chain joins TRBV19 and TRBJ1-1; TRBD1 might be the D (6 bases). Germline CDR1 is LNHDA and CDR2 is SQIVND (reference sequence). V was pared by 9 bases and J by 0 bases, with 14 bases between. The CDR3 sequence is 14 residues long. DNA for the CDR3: TGTGCCAGCAGAGCGGGACATCTGAACACTGAAGCTTTCTTT. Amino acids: CASRAGHLNTEAFF. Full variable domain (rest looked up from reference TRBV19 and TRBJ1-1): DGGITQSPKYLFRKEGQNVTLSCEQNLNHDAMYWYRQDPGQGLRLIYYSQIVNDFQKGDIAEGYSVSREKKESFPLTVTSAQKNPTAFYLCASRAGHLNTEAFFGQGTRLTVV.

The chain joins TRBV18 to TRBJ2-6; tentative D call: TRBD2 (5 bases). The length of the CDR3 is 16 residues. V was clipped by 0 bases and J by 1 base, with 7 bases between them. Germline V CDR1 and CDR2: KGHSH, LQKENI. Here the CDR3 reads CASSPPRTSGANVLTF. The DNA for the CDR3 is TGTGCCAGCTCACCACCCAGGACTTCTGGGGCCAACGTCCTGACTTTC.

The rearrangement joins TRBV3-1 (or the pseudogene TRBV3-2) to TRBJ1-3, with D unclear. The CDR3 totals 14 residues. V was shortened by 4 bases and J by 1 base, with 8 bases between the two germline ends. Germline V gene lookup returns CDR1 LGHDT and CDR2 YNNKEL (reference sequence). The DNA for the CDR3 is TGTGCCAGCAGCCCCCGTACTTCTGGAAACACCATATATTTT. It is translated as CASSPRTSGNTIYF.

The CDR3 DNA sequence: TGTGCCTGGAGTGTAGGGCGGGAGTGGCAGTATTTT. As protein: CAWSVGREWQYF. The V and J genes are TRBV30 and TRBJ2-3, with 7 bases aligning to TRBD2. Germline assignment: CDR1 GTSNPN and CDR2 SVGIG (reference sequence). The CDR3 contains 12 residues. J gave up 11 bases and V 0 bases, and 5 bases lay outside the gene matches.

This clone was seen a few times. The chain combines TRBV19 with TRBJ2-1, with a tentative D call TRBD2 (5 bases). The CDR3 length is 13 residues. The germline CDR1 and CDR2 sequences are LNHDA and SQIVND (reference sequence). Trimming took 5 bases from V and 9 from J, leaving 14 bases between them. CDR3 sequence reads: CASSGPRGSEQFF. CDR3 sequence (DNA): TGTGCCAGTAGTGGGCCCAGAGGGAGTGAGCAGTTCTTC.

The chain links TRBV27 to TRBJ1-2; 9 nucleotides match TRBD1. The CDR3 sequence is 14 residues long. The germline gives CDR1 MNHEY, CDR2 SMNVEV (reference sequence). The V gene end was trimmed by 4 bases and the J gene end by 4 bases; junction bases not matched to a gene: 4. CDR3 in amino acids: CASSSGTGPYGYTF. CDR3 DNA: TGTGCCAGCAGTTCGGGGACAGGGCCCTATGGCTACACCTTC.

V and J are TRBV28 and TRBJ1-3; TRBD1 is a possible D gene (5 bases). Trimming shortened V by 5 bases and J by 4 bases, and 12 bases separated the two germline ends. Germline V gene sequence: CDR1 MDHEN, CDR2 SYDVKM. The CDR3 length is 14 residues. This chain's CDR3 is CASSPPYRGNTIYF. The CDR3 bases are TGTGCCAGCAGTCCTCCTTACAGGGGAAACACCATATATTTT. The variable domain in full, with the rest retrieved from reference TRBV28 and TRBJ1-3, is DVKVTQSSRYLVKRTGEKVFLECVQDMDHENMFWYRQDPGLGLRLIYFSYDVKMKEKGDIPEGYSVSREKKERFSLILESASTNQTSMYLCASSPPYRGNTIYFGEGSWLTVV.

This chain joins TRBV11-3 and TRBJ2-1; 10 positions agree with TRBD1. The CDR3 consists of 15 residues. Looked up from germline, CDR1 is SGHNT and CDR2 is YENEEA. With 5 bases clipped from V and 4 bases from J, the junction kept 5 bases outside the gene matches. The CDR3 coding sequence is TGTGCCAGCAGCCCCCGGACAGGGGGGTACAATGAGCAGTTCTTC. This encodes CASSPRTGGYNEQFF. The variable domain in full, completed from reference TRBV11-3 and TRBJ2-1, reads EAGVVQSPRYKIIEKKQPVAFWCNPISGHNTLYWYLQNLGQGPELLIRYENEEAVDDSQLPKDRFSAERLKGVDSTLKIQPAELGDSAVYLCASSPRTGGYNEQFFGPGTRLTVL.

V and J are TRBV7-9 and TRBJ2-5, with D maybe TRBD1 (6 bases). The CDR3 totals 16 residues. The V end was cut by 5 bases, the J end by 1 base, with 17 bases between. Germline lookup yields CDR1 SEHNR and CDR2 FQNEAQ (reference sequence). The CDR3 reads CASSPPVRQAQETQYF. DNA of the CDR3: TGTGCCAGCAGCCCCCCAGTGAGACAGGCCCAAGAGACCCAGTACTTC.

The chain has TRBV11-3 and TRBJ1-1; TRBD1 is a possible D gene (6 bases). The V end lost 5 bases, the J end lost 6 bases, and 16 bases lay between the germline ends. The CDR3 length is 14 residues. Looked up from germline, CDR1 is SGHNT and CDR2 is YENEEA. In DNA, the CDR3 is TGTGCCAGCAGCCCCCCCTTACAGGGTTCTGAAGCTTTCTTT. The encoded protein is CASSPPLQGSEAFF.

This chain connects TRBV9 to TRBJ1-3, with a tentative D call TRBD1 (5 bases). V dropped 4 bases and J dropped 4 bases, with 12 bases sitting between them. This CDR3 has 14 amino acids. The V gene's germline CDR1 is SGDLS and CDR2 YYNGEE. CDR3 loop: CASSTQGSGNTIYF. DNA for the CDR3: TGTGCCAGCAGCACTCAGGGATCGGGAAACACCATATATTTT.

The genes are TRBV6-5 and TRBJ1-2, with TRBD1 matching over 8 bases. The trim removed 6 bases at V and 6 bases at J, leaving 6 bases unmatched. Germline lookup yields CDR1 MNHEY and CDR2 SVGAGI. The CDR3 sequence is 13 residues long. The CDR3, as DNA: TGTGCCAGCAGAGCCCAGGGGGCTGATGGCTACACCTTC. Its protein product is CASRAQGADGYTF.

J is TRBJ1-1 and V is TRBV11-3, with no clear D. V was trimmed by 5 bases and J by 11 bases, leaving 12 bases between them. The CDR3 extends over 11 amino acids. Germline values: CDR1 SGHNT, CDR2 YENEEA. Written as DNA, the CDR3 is TGTGCCAGCAGCGCCGGGGAGAGGGCTTTCTTT. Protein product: CASSAGERAFF.